The TCR beta chain under discussion was sequenced for a study of cytomegalovirus exposure and HLA in healthy donors. Study-wide context: A data release that came early held approximately 85 million unique TCRs from HLA-typed donors. Overall study findings and caveats: Sequencing likely produced, as an artifact, a cluster of highly shared sequence variants. An Asian-associated ancestry cluster reportedly showed fewer N-insertions than the roughly 670-donor mean in a later analysis.

This clone was counted once. Its antigen is unknown. At one boundary the junction diverges from the germline segment, which might be a read error. The PCR employed 60 Vbeta primers together with 13 Jbeta primers. Per the study methods: Tens of millions of unique TCR beta chains, 9 million to 14 million shared, were counted in a later analysis. Using immunoSEQ multiplex PCR, the repertoire was profiled, and TCRdb retains in-frame clones only, with some absent. The V and J calls and the clone size are those of that table, but D and trimming were determined from the DNA. The table shows over 150,000 clones, with around 82% occurring only once. The CDR3 spans 16 residues. The germline V gene has CDR1 LGHNT and CDR2 FRNRAP.

The TCR comes from a man in his fifties in good health and CMV-seropositive. The V call is TRBV12-5, the J call TRBJ2-3; 8 bases align to TRBD2. Sequencing was carried out using PBMCs. CDR3 DNA: TGTGCTAGTGATTTGGTCCTAGGGCGGGAGGTAGATACGCAGTATTTT. It codes for CASDLVLGREVDTQYF.